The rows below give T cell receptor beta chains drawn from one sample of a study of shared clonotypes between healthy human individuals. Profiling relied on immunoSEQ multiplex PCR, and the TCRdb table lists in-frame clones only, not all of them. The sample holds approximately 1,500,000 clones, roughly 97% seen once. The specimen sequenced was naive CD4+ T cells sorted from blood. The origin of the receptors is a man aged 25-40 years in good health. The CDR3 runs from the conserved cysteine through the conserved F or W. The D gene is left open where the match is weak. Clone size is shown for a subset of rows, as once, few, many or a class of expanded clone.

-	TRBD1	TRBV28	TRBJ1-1	CASRSQGRITEAFF	TGTGCCAGCAGGTCACAGGGGAGAATCACTGAAGCTTTCTTT
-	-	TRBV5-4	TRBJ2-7	CASSHAGLQAYEQYF	TGTGCCAGCAGCCATGCGGGACTCCAAGCCTACGAGCAGTACTTC
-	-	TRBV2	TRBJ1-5	CASSEQVWDQPQHF	TGTGCCAGCAGTGAACAGGTGTGGGATCAGCCCCAGCATTTT
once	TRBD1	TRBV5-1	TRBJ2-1	CASSLSGQGYNEQFF	TGCGCCAGCAGCTTGTCTGGACAGGGCTACAATGAGCAGTTCTTC
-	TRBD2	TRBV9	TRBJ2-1	CASSVDPLGGRVNEQFF	TGTGCCAGCAGCGTAGACCCCCTAGGCGGGAGGGTAAATGAGCAGTTCTTC
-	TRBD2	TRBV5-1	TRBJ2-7	CASTPGGGDEQYF	TGCGCCAGCACACCGGGGGGAGGCGACGAGCAGTACTTC
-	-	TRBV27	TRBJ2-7	CASSRGVSTEQYF	TGTGCCAGCAGCCGCGGAGTGAGTACCGAGCAGTACTTC
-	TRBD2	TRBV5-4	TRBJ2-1	CASSQTSGNNEQFF	TGTGCCAGCAGCCAGACTAGCGGGAACAATGAGCAGTTCTTC
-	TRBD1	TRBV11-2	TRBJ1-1	CASIRTTYRGLNTEAFF	TGTGCCAGCATCCGTACGACTTACAGGGGGCTGAACACTGAAGCTTTCTTT
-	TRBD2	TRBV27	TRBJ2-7	CASSWRAGGSYEQYF	TGTGCCAGCAGTTGGAGAGCGGGAGGGTCGTACGAGCAGTACTTC
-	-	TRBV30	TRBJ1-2	CAWSLSGGPNYGYTF	TGTGCCTGGAGCCTCTCGGGGGGTCCTAACTATGGCTACACCTTC
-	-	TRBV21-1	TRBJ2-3	CASSGRSLTDTQYF	TGTGCCAGCTCTGGGCGGAGTCTCACAGATACGCAGTATTTT
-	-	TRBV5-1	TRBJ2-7	CASSLVVGQGAKGFYEQYF	TGCGCCAGCAGCTTGGTCGTTGGACAAGGTGCCAAGGGGTTTTACGAGCAGTACTTC
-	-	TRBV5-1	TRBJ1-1	CASSLAGSGGKTEAFF	TGCGCCAGCAGCTTGGCCGGCAGTGGGGGGAAAACTGAAGCTTTCTTT
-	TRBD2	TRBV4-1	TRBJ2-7	CASSQDRAGGSYEQYF	TGCGCCAGCAGCCAAGATAGAGCGGGAGGCTCCTACGAGCAGTACTTC
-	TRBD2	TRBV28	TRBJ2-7	CASIGGVGSEQYF	TGTGCCAGCATCGGGGGGGTTGGTAGCGAGCAGTACTTC
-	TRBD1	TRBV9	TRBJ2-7	CASSVEDRDYEQYF	TGTGCCAGCAGCGTAGAGGACAGGGACTACGAGCAGTACTTC
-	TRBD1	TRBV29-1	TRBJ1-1	CSVEGTGGYTEAFF	TGCAGCGTTGAGGGGACAGGGGGCTACACTGAAGCTTTCTTT
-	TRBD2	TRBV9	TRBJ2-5	CASSVAGGDETQYF	TGTGCCAGCAGCGTAGCGGGAGGCGACGAGACCCAGTACTTC
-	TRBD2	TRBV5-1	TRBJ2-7	CASSPGTLAGESYEQYF	TGCGCCAGCAGCCCGGGGACGTTAGCGGGAGAATCCTACGAGCAGTACTTC
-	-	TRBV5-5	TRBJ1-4	CASSLSGVEF	TGTGCCAGCAGCTTGAGCGGGGTTGAATTT
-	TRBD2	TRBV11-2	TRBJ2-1	CASSSDLSGASWFF	TGTGCCAGCAGCTCGGATCTCAGCGGGGCTAGTTGGTTCTTC
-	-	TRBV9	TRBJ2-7	CASSVAWGHYEQYF	TGTGCCAGCAGCGTAGCTTGGGGGCACTACGAGCAGTACTTC
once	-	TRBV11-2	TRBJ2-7	CASSYISGQRGEQYF	TGTGCCAGCAGCTATATTTCGGGACAGCGGGGCGAGCAGTACTTC
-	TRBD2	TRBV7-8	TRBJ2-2	CASSLERDPPLAGRTTGELFF	TGTGCCAGCAGCTTAGAGCGGGACCCCCCACTAGCGGGAAGAACAACCGGGGAGCTGTTTTTT
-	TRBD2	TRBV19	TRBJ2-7	CASSPGLVSYEQYF	TGTGCCAGTAGTCCAGGACTAGTCTCCTACGAGCAGTACTTC
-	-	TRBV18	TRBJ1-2	CASSPGIDETYTF	TGTGCCAGCTCACCAGGTATCGACGAAACGTACACCTTC
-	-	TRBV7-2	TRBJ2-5	CASSLAGTKGATQYF	TGTGCCAGCAGCTTAGCGGGAACAAAAGGAGCGACCCAGTACTTC
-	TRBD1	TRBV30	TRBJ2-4	CAGNRGSNIQYF	TGTGCCGGAAACAGGGGCTCGAACATTCAGTACTTC
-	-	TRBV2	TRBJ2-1	CASRDLRRRGVNEQFF	TGTGCCAGCCGTGATTTGAGGCGAAGGGGTGTTAATGAGCAGTTCTTC
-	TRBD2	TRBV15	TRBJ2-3	CATSRGTSGTSDTQYF	TGTGCCACCAGCAGAGGAACTAGCGGGACCTCAGATACGCAGTATTTT
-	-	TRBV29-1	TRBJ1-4	CSGKTDNEKLFF	TGCAGCGGTAAGACGGATAATGAAAAACTGTTTTTT
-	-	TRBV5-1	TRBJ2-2	CASSRIKTGPNTGELFF	TGCGCCAGCAGCCGTATAAAAACAGGCCCAAACACCGGGGAGCTGTTTTTT
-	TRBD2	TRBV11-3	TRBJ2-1	CASSLELAGGMNEQFF	TGTGCCAGCAGCTTAGAACTAGCGGGAGGGATGAATGAGCAGTTCTTC
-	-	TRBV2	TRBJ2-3	CASSVGSRPTDTQYF	TGTGCCAGCAGTGTGGGGTCCCGTCCCACAGATACGCAGTATTTT
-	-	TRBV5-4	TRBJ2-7	CASSPGSGAYEQYF	TGTGCCAGCAGCCCCGGATCGGGAGCCTACGAGCAGTACTTC
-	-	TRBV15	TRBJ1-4	CATSREKLFF	TGTGCCACCAGCAGGGAAAAACTGTTTTTT
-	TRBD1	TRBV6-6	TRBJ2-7	CASSYFQGVSYEQYF	TGTGCCAGCAGTTACTTTCAGGGGGTATCCTACGAGCAGTACTTC
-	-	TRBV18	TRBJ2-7	CASSPTTGNTPYEQYF	TGTGCCAGCTCACCAACAACAGGGAACACCCCCTACGAGCAGTACTTC
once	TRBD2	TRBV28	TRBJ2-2	CASSLAGVAGGELFF	TGTGCCAGCAGTTTAGCGGGAGTCGCCGGCGGGGAGCTGTTTTTT
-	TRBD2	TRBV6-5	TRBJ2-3	CASRISGSQDTQYF	TGTGCCAGCAGAATTAGCGGGAGTCAGGATACGCAGTATTTT
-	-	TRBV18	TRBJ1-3	CASSPTEGSGNTIYF	TGTGCCAGCTCACCAACCGAGGGGTCCGGAAACACCATATATTTT
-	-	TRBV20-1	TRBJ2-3	CSPRSTDTQYF	TGCAGTCCTCGGAGCACAGATACGCAGTATTTT
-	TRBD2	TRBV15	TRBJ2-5	CATSPGTSGQETQYF	TGTGCCACCTCCCCCGGGACTAGCGGCCAAGAGACCCAGTACTTC
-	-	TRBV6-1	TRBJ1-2	CASTLGAEYGYTF	TGTGCCAGCACCCTGGGGGCGGAGTATGGCTACACCTTC